Following are 16 T cell receptor beta chains from one sample sequenced in a study of cytomegalovirus exposure and HLA in healthy donors. The PCR had 60 Vbeta and 13 Jbeta primers. Sequencing was performed with immunoSEQ multiplex PCR; in TCRdb, only in-frame clones are kept and a portion is missing. The sample lists some 170,000 clones; 76% were seen once. The sequencing sample was made of PBMCs. These receptors all come from a man in his sixties in good health and CMV-seronegative.

The gene calls are TRBV7-7 and TRBJ2-1; D is possibly TRBD1 (6 bases). CDR3 size: 15 residues. Between the trimmed V and J ends, which lost 5 bases and 0 bases, there was a span of 11 bases. The germline CDR1 and CDR2 sequences are SSHAT and FNYEAQ (reference sequence). This CDR3 reads CASSRDTRSYNEQFF. DNA of the CDR3: TGTGCCAGCAGCCGGGACACCCGCTCCTACAATGAGCAGTTCTTC.

The chain combines TRBV5-6 with TRBJ2-5; D not resolved. V gave up 2 bases and J gave up 2 bases, with 10 bases separating them. CDR1 is SGHDT and CDR2 is YYEEEE in the germline V gene. CDR3 size: 14 residues. The CDR3 region is CASSLQALQETQYF. The CDR3 bases are TGTGCCAGCAGCTTACAAGCGCTTCAAGAGACCCAGTACTTC.

This clone was detected only a few times. The rearrangement uses TRBV30 and TRBJ1-2; 7 nucleotides match TRBD1. The CDR3 has 15 residues. Unmatched junction bases numbered 8, after V lost 0 bases and J lost 4 bases. CDR1 and CDR2 from the germline V gene are GTSNPN and SVGIG (reference sequence). The CDR3 spells CAWSVTGAGGYGYTF. CDR3 sequence (DNA): TGTGCCTGGAGTGTAACGGGGGCAGGGGGCTATGGCTACACCTTC.

The gene calls are TRBV30 and TRBJ1-4; 9 positions agree with TRBD1. V gave up 5 bases and J gave up 5 bases; unmatched junction bases: 3. Germline CDR1 GTSNPN, CDR2 SVGIG (reference sequence). The CDR3 length is 13 residues. CDR3 sequence reads: CAWAGQGNEKLFF. CDR3 nucleotide sequence: TGTGCCTGGGCGGGACAGGGAAATGAAAAACTGTTTTTT.

V usage is TRBV9 and J usage is TRBJ2-7, with 9 bases aligning to TRBD1. The V gene's germline CDR1 is SGDLS and CDR2 YYNGEE. V lost 3 bases to trimming and J lost 5 bases; unmatched junction nucleotides: 0. The CDR3 sequence is 12 residues long. CDR3: CASSGQGDEQYF. Written as DNA, the CDR3 is TGTGCCAGCAGCGGACAGGGGGACGAGCAGTACTTC.

This rearrangement joins TRBV25-1 to TRBJ2-1; 7 bases are shared with TRBD1. The CDR3 totals 15 residues. The junction had 7 bases not matched to a gene; V was cut back by 3 bases and J by 5 bases. Germline CDR1 and CDR2: MGHDK and SYGVNS. The CDR3 loop is CASSDYRGSNNEQFF. Here the CDR3 DNA reads TGTGCCAGCAGTGACTACAGGGGAAGTAACAATGAGCAGTTCTTC.

The sample holds a few counts of this clone. The same CDR3 is also encoded by other DNA sequences in this sample. The V call is TRBV2, the J call TRBJ1-2; 7 positions match TRBD1. Germline V gene data show CDR1 as SNHLY and CDR2 as FYNNEI. CDR3 size: 14 residues. After removal of 0 bases from V and 2 bases from J, the junction contained 0 bases not matched to a gene. In DNA form, the CDR3 reads TGTGCCAGCAGTGAAGCGACAGGGAACTATGGCTACACCTTC. This translates into CASSEATGNYGYTF.

The chain carries TRBV5-1 and TRBJ1-1, with 11 positions matching TRBD1. This CDR3 is built from 15 residues. The ends lost 0 bases at V and 5 bases at J; junction bases unmatched: 3. The germline V gene encodes CDR1 SGHRS and CDR2 YFSETQ. CDR3 protein: CASSLAGQGGTEAFF. For the CDR3, the DNA is TGCGCCAGCAGCTTGGCGGGACAGGGGGGGACTGAAGCTTTCTTT.

In its sample, this clone was seen a few times. The chain uses TRBV13 and TRBJ2-3; the D gene is possibly TRBD2 (5 bases). V was trimmed by 2 bases and J by 4 bases, leaving 16 bases between them. The V gene's germline CDR1 is PRHDT and CDR2 FYEKMQ (reference sequence). CDR3 length equals 16 residues. DNA of the CDR3: TGTGCCAGCAGCTTAAATCTAGCTAGTCTGGCAGATACGCAGTATTTT. Amino acids: CASSLNLASLADTQYF.

The chain couples TRBV18 to TRBJ2-5, with TRBD2 matching 12 bases. The CDR3 runs 15 residues. Looked up from germline, CDR1 is KGHSH and CDR2 is LQKENI. J was trimmed by 5 bases and V by 3 bases; bases with no gene match: 4. CDR3 residues: CASSPAGLAGETQYF. The CDR3 nucleotides read TGTGCCAGCTCACCGGCGGGACTAGCGGGCGAGACCCAGTACTTC.

The CDR3 DNA is TGTGCCGTTGACTTAGGGGTGGTTGGAAACACCATATATTTT. This encodes CAVDLGVVGNTIYF. J is TRBJ1-3 and V is TRBV30; the D gene is possibly TRBD1 (5 bases). There are 14 residues in the CDR3. Trimming took off 8 bases at V and 3 bases at J, with 17 bases between the two ends. Germline assignment: CDR1 GTSNPN and CDR2 SVGIG (reference sequence).

The chain combines TRBV4-1 with TRBJ1-5; perhaps TRBD1 as D (5 bases). Germline lookup yields CDR1 MGHRA and CDR2 YSYEKL. V lost 1 base, J lost 6 bases, and 16 bases lay in between. This CDR3 has 16 amino acids. The CDR3 protein is CASSQGLRRGLQPQHF. For the CDR3, the DNA is TGCGCCAGCAGCCAAGGGTTGCGACGGGGACTTCAGCCCCAGCATTTT.

This chain links TRBV15 with TRBJ2-5; tentative D call: TRBD2 (5 bases). There are 14 residues in the CDR3. CDR1 is LNHNV and CDR2 is YYDKDF in the germline V gene (reference sequence). V lost 1 base and J 1 base, leaving 7 bases between the germline ends. CDR3 residues: CATSRGGAQETQYF. DNA of the CDR3: TGTGCCACCAGCAGAGGGGGAGCCCAAGAGACCCAGTACTTC.

The chain joins TRBV5-6 to TRBJ1-2; tentatively, D is TRBD1 (5 bases). This CDR3 contains 13 residues. The germline V gene has CDR1 SGHDT and CDR2 YYEEEE. The germline V and J ends were trimmed by 2 bases and 4 bases, with 9 bases remaining between them. The chain's CDR3 is CASSFRGSYGYTF. CDR3 nucleotides: TGTGCCAGCAGCTTTAGGGGATCCTATGGCTACACCTTC.

This clone was picked up a small number of times. CDR3 amino acids: CASSAQQGRKQWGGYTF. The DNA for the CDR3 is TGTGCCAGCAGTGCCCAACAGGGGCGAAAACAATGGGGGGGCTACACCTTC. The chain has TRBV27 and TRBJ1-2; 7 bases map to TRBD1. The CDR3 has 17 residues. V dropped 5 bases and J dropped 8; count of bases not matched to a gene: 20. CDR1 is MNHEY and CDR2 is SMNVEV in the germline V gene (reference sequence).

With regard to this clone: Other DNA variants within this sample encode the same CDR3. The chain recombines TRBV6-4 with TRBJ2-5; the match to TRBD1 covers 7 bases. J gave up 4 bases and V 3 bases, and 5 bases lay outside the gene matches. CDR1 is MRHNA, CDR2 SNTAGT, per germline. The CDR3 is 14 amino acids. The CDR3 sequence: CASSEKPGGETQYF. The CDR3 DNA follows: TGTGCCAGCAGTGAGAAGCCAGGGGGAGAGACCCAGTACTTC.